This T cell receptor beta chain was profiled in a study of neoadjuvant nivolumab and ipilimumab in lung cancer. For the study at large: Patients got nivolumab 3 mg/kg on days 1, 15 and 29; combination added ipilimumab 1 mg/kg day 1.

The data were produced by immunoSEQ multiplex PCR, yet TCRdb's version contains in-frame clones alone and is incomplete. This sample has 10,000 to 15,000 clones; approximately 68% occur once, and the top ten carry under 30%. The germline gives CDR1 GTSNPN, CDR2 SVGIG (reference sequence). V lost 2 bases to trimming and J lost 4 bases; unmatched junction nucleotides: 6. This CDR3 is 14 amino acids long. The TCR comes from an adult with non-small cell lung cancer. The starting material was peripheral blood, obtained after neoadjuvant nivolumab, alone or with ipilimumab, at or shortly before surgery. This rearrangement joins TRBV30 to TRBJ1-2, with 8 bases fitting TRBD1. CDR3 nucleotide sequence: TGTGCCTGGAGTCGGCAGGGGGCCGGCTATGGCTACACCTTC. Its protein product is CAWSRQGAGYGYTF.